The entry below gives a single T cell receptor beta chain sequence along with its context. This receptor's antigen is unknown. No much larger clone exists at a distance of one base, and base qualities are not known. Preparation of the library involved the immunoSEQ multiplex PCR assay. Regarding the original processing steps: To diagnose cytomegalovirus status from the catalog of TCR beta chain sequences, a statistical classification framework was built. The clones in this table, taken by TCRdb from immuneACCESS, are in-frame only. Not every clone is retained; where verified, under half of the shortfall comes from an unresolved V gene, and the cause of the rest is unknown. The DNA was the basis for D and trimming; V, J and clone size are from that table. In all, the sample holds some 76,000 clones, and around 93% of those were seen once. More than 0.8% of the sample lies in the top ten. This record comes from a study of cytomegalovirus exposure and HLA in healthy donors (dated by TCRdb to the late 2010s). At the level of the whole study: According to a later analysis, one platform produced both the 120 validation repertoires and the approximately 660 repertoires of the first cohort. The study combined high-throughput TCR immunosequencing, statistical association of individual TCRs with disease status, and machine learning to predict cytomegalovirus infection status. The aim of the study was to test whether cataloging public T cell receptors could identify signatures of past pathogen exposure. Besides the first cohort of 500 to 700 subjects, a separate validation cohort made up of 120 different subjects was used. The paper's findings and limits, for the study overall: A total of roughly 160 TCR beta chains were listed by the study as associated with cytomegalovirus. In vitro tests confirmed that a few of the cytomegalovirus-associated TCR beta chains recognize cytomegalovirus antigens. A later analysis lacked HLA typing for the validation cohort, so it scored co-occurrence in that cohort across all 120 repertoires. Across donors, most TCR sequences were observed very rarely, whereas some public TCRs were present in many individuals. In both the original and validation cohorts, the classifier was reported to diagnose cytomegalovirus status with high specificity and sensitivity. Of the cluster scores, 90% to 95% were above 0 in a later analysis, which found that TCRs clustered in the first cohort also tended to co-occur in the 90 to 150 validation repertoires. The authors suggested that the approach could potentially be extended to other disease states and immunological phenotypes.

The donors belonged to the validation cohort of about 110 subjects, which was separate from the roughly 670-subject first cohort. The CDR3 measures 16 amino acids from cysteine to phenylalanine. Here the CDR3 DNA is all that survives: 48 bases in frame from base 1. Trimming removed 3 bases from V and 0 bases from J, leaving 12 bases between the germline ends. The germline V gene (reference sequence) yields LNHDA for CDR1 and SQIVND for CDR2. Recombination linked TRBV19 to TRBJ1-3; the D gene is perhaps TRBD1, on 5 matching bases. Sequencing was done on a sample of PBMCs. The TCR originated in a woman aged 18-29 years in good health and CMV-seronegative. The CDR3 is CASSIRQGVSGNTIYF. The nucleotides read TGTGCCAGTAGTATCCGCCAGGGCGTCTCTGGAAACACCATATATTTT. Here the CDR3 is joined to the reference TRBV19 and TRBJ1-3 genes, and the full variable domain is: DGGITQSPKYLFRKEGQNVTLSCEQNLNHDAMYWYRQDPGQGLRLIYYSQIVNDFQKGDIAEGYSVSREKKESFPLTVTSAQKNPTAFYLCASSIRQGVSGNTIYFGEGSWLTVV.